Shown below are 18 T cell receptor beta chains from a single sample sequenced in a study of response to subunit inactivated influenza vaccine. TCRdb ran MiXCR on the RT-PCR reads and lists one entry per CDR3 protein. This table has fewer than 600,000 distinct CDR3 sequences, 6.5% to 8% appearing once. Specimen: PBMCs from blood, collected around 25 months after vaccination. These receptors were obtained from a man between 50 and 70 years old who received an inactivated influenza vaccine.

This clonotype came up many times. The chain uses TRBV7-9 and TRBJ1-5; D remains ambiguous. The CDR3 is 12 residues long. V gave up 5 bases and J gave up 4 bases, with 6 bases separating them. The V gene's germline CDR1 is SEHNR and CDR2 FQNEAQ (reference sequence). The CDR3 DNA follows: TGTGCCAGCAGCACAAATAATCAGCCCCAGCATTTT. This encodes CASSTNNQPQHF.

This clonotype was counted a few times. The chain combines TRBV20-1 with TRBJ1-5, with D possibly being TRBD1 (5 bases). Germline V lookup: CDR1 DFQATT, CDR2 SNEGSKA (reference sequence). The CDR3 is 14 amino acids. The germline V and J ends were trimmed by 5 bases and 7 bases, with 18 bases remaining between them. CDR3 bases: TGCAGTGCTTGTTTGCGGGGCCTCAGCCAGCCCCAGCATTTT. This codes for CSACLRGLSQPQHF.

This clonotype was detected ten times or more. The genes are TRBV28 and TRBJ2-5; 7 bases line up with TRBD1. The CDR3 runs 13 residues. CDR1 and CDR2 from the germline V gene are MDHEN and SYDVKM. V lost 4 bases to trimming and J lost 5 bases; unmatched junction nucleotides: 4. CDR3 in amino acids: CASSSGGWETQYF. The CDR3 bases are TGTGCCAGCAGTTCAGGGGGTTGGGAGACCCAGTACTTC.

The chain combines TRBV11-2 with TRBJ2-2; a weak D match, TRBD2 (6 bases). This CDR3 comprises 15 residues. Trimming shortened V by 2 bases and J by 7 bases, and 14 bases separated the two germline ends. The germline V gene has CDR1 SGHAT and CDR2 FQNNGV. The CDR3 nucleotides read TGTGCCAGCAGCTTACCTCCAGGACTAATCGGGGAGCTGTTTTTT. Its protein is CASSLPPGLIGELFF.

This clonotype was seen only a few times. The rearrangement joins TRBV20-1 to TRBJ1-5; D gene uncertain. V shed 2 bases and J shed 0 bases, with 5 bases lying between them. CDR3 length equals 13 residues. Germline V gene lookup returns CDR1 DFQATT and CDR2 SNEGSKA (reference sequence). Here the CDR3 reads CSARSASNQPQHF. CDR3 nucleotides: TGCAGTGCTAGATCAGCTAGCAATCAGCCCCAGCATTTT.

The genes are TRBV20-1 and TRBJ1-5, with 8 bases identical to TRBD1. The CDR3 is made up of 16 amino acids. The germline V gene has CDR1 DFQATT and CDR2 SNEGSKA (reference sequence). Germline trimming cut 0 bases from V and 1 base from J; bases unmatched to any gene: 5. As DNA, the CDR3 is TGCAGTGCTAGAGATTATGACAGGGGAAGCAATCAGCCCCAGCATTTT. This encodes CSARDYDRGSNQPQHF.

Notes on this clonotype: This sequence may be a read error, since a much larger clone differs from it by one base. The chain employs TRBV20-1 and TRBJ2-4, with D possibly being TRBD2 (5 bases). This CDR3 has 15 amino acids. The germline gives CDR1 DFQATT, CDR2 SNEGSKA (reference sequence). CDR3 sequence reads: CSAIKPRGTKNIKYF. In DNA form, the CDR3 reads TGCAGTGCTATTAAGCCCCGGGGAACCAAAAACATTAAGTACTTC.

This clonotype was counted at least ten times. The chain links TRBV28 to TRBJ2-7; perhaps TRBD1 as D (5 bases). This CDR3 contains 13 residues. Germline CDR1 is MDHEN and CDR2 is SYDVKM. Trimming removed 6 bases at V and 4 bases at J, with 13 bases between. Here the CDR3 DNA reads TGTGCCAGCAGCCGGCCGACAGTTTACGAGCAGTACTTC. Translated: CASSRPTVYEQYF.

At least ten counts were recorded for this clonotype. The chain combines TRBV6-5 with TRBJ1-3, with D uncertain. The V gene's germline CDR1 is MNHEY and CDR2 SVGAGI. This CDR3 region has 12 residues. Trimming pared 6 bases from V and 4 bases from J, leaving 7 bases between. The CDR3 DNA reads TGTGCCAGCAGATCCAGCGGAAACACCATATATTTT. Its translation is CASRSSGNTIYF.

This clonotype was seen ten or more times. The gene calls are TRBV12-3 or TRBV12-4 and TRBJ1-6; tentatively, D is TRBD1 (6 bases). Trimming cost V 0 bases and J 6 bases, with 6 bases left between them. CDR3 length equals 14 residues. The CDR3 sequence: CASSLAGGNSPLHF. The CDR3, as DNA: TGTGCCAGCAGTTTAGCAGGGGGTAATTCACCCCTCCACTTT.

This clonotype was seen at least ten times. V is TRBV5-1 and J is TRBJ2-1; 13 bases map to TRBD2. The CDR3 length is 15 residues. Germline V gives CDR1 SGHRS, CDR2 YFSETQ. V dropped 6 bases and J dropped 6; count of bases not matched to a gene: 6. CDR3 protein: CASKLAGGPVNEQFF. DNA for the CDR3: TGCGCCAGCAAACTAGCGGGAGGGCCGGTCAATGAGCAGTTCTTC.

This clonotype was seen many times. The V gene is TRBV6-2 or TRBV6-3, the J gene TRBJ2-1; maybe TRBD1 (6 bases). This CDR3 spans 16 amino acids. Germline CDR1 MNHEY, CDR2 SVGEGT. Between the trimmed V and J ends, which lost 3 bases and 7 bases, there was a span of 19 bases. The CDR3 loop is CASSYSQGGLGNEQFF. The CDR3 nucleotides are TGTGCCAGCAGTTATTCCCAAGGGGGTCTGGGTAATGAGCAGTTCTTC.

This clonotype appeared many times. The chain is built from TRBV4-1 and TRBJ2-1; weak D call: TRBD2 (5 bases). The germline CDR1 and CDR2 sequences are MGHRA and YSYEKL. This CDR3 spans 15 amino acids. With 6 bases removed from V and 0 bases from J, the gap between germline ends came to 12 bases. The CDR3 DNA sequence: TGCGCCAGCAGTCAGGACTCTTCCTCCTACAATGAGCAGTTCTTC. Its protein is CASSQDSSSYNEQFF.

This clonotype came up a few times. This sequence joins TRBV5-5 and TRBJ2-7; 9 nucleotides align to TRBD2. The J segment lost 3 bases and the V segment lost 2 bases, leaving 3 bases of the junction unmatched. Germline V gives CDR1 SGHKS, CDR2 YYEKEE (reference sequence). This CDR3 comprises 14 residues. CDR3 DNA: TGTGCCAGCAGCTTTAGCGGGAGAGTCTACGAGCAGTACTTC. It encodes CASSFSGRVYEQYF. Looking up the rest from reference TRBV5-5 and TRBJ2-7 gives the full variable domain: DAGVTQSPTHLIKTRGQQVTLRCSPISGHKSVSWYQQVLGQGPQFIFQYYEKEERGRGNFPDRFSARQFPNYSSELNVNALLLGDSALYLCASSFSGRVYEQYFGPGTRLTVT.

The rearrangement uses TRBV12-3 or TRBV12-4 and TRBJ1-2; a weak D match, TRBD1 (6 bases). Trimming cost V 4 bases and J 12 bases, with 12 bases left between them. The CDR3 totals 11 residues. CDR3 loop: CASSSGQKNTF. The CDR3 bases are TGTGCCAGCAGTTCAGGACAGAAAAACACCTTC.

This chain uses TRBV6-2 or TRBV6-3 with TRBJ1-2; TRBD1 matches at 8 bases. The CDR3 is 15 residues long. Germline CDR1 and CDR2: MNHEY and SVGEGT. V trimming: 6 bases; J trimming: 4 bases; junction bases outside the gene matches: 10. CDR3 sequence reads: CASSADRGSPYGYTF. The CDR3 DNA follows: TGTGCCAGCAGCGCCGACAGGGGTTCTCCCTATGGCTACACCTTC.

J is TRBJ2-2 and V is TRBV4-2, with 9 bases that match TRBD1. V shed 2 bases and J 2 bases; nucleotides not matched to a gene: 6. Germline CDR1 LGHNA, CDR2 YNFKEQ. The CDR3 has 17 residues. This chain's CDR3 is CASSQSGTGSNTGELFF. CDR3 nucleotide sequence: TGTGCCAGCAGCCAATCCGGGACAGGGTCTAACACCGGGGAGCTGTTTTTT.

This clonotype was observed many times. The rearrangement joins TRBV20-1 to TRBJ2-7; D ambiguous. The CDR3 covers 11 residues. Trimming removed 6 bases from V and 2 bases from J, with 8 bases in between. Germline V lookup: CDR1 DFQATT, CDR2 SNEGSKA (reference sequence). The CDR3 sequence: CSAQDPYEQYF. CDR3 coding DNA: TGCAGTGCGCAAGACCCCTACGAGCAGTACTTC.